This TCR beta chain was identified in a study of T cells in Graves' hyperthyroidism and ophthalmopathy. Exclusion criteria comprised uncontrolled infection, other autoimmune disease, pregnancy or lactation. Diagnostic decisions used clinical symptoms, serum thyroxine and TRAb, thyroid ultrasound and orbital computed tomography. Study results and limitations: Ophthalmopathy cases were set apart from stable hyperthyroidism by a 13 V-J model.

This clonotype has ten or more counts. What it binds is not known. The CDR3 regions of TCR beta were amplified from RNA transcripts. The TCR CDR3 was amplified in a first-round RT-PCR using the HTBI primer set. TCRdb passed the multiplex PCR reads through MiXCR, listing each CDR3 protein once. The data hold 400,000 to 550,000 distinct CDR3 sequences, with approximately 25% observed a single time. V lost 5 bases to trimming and J lost 1 base, with 6 bases between them. The CDR3 runs 12 residues. J is TRBJ2-7 and V is TRBV12-3 or TRBV12-4, with D uncertain. The TCR originated in a woman aged 25-40 years with Graves' ophthalmopathy. The sequenced material came from blood. CDR3 loop: CASSPSSYEQYF. Written as DNA, the CDR3 is TGTGCCAGCAGTCCTTCGTCCTACGAGCAGTACTTC.